This paragraph reports one T cell receptor beta chain. This CDR3 spans 14 amino acids. Per the germline V gene, CDR1 is DFQATT and CDR2 is SNEGSKA (reference sequence). These data belong to a study of T cells expressing NK-cell markers. TCRdb reworked the 5' RACE reads into one entry per CDR3 protein, no DNA. Here the sample table reports around 110,000 distinct CDR3 sequences. The chain carries TRBV20-1 and TRBJ2-5; the TCRdb D gene call, TRBD2, has no DNA to confirm it. The sequencing input was blood T cells: a sorted CD56 or NKG2C T cell subset, CD4+ or CD8+ T cells, or bulk PBMC T cells (not recorded which). The source is a woman aged 18-70 years in good health. CDR3 sequence reads: CSARGDSGSETQYF.